These T cell receptor beta chains were read from a single sample in a study of cytomegalovirus exposure and HLA in healthy donors. Produced via immunoSEQ multiplex PCR; TCRdb's table is partial and in-frame only. The table includes a few hundred thousand clones, 82% detected once. Input material: PBMCs. The receptors derive from a woman aged 40-49 years in good health and CMV-seronegative. Both conserved end residues are part of each CDR3. A D gene is named only where the DNA matches it firmly. Expanded clones get a size class; other rows say once, few or many, or leave the size out.

clone_size: NA; d_call: TRBD2; j_call: TRBJ2-5; cdr3_length: 15; v_call: TRBV6-5; cdr3_nt: TGTGCCAGCAGCCGACTAGCGGGTTTCCAAGAGACCCAGTACTTC; cdr3_aa: CASSRLAGFQETQYF
clone_size: NA; d_call: NA; j_call: TRBJ1-6; cdr3_length: 12; v_call: TRBV5-1; cdr3_nt: TGCGCCAGCAGACCCCTTGCCGGACCCCTCCACTTT; cdr3_aa: CASRPLAGPLHF
clone_size: NA; d_call: TRBD1; j_call: TRBJ2-7; cdr3_length: 13; v_call: TRBV7-2; cdr3_nt: TGTGCCAGCAGCGCCCGGACAGGGCTAGAGCAGTACTTC; cdr3_aa: CASSARTGLEQYF
clone_size: NA; d_call: TRBD1; j_call: TRBJ2-7; cdr3_length: 12; v_call: TRBV6-5; cdr3_nt: TGTGCCAGCAGTAGACAGGGGCTCGAGCAGTACTTC; cdr3_aa: CASSRQGLEQYF
clone_size: once; d_call: TRBD1; j_call: TRBJ1-1; cdr3_length: 16; v_call: TRBV2; cdr3_nt: TGTGCCAGCAGTGAGGGAACAGGGGGCGTGAACACTGAAGCTTTCTTT; cdr3_aa: CASSEGTGGVNTEAFF
clone_size: NA; d_call: NA; j_call: TRBJ2-7; cdr3_length: 14; v_call: TRBV10-3; cdr3_nt: TGTGCCATCAGTGCAGGGGATTCGGGTTGGGAGCAGTACTTC; cdr3_aa: CAISAGDSGWEQYF
clone_size: NA; d_call: NA; j_call: TRBJ1-1; cdr3_length: 13; v_call: TRBV5-6; cdr3_nt: TGTGCCAGCAGCGGGGTCGGGGGGACTGAAGCTTTCTTT; cdr3_aa: CASSGVGGTEAFF
clone_size: few; d_call: NA; j_call: TRBJ1-1; cdr3_length: 15; v_call: TRBV10-2; cdr3_nt: TGCGCCAGCAGTGAGTCGAGAGGGAGGTACACTGAAGCTTTCTTT; cdr3_aa: CASSESRGRYTEAFF
clone_size: NA; d_call: NA; j_call: TRBJ2-7; cdr3_length: 14; v_call: TRBV19; cdr3_nt: TGTGCCAGTAGTACCCGTCTCCTCTCCTACGAGCAGTACTTC; cdr3_aa: CASSTRLLSYEQYF
clone_size: NA; d_call: NA; j_call: TRBJ2-7; cdr3_length: 12; v_call: TRBV11-1; cdr3_nt: TGTGCCAGCAGCTTAGTCCGGTACGAGCAGTACTTC; cdr3_aa: CASSLVRYEQYF
clone_size: NA; d_call: NA; j_call: TRBJ1-1; cdr3_length: 15; v_call: TRBV2; cdr3_nt: TGTGCCAGCACCCCTGGGAGGGCGGTGAACACTGAAGCTTTCTTT; cdr3_aa: CASTPGRAVNTEAFF
clone_size: NA; d_call: NA; j_call: TRBJ1-6; cdr3_length: 14; v_call: TRBV6-6; cdr3_nt: TGTGCCAGCAGTTACGGGACATCTAATTCACCCCTCCACTTT; cdr3_aa: CASSYGTSNSPLHF
clone_size: NA; d_call: NA; j_call: TRBJ1-3; cdr3_length: 14; v_call: TRBV6-6; cdr3_nt: TGTGCCAGCAGTACCGGTCGATCGAGGAACACCATATATTTT; cdr3_aa: CASSTGRSRNTIYF
clone_size: NA; d_call: NA; j_call: TRBJ2-4; cdr3_length: 13; v_call: TRBV18; cdr3_nt: TGTGCCAGCTCACCGGGGGCGGACGGCATTCAGTACTTC; cdr3_aa: CASSPGADGIQYF
clone_size: few; d_call: TRBD2; j_call: TRBJ2-1; cdr3_length: 17; v_call: TRBV7-6; cdr3_nt: TGTGCCAGCAGCGCCCTTACCCGTAGCGGGGAGAAATATGAGCAGTTCTTC; cdr3_aa: CASSALTRSGEKYEQFF
clone_size: NA; d_call: TRBD1; j_call: TRBJ1-1; cdr3_length: 16; v_call: TRBV27; cdr3_nt: TGTGCCAGCAGTTTATCGCTTCAGGGGGCTTGGACTGAAGCTTTCTTT; cdr3_aa: CASSLSLQGAWTEAFF
clone_size: once; d_call: TRBD1; j_call: TRBJ1-1; cdr3_length: 15; v_call: TRBV28; cdr3_nt: TGTGCCAGCAGGTTCCGGGACAGGGTTAACACTGAAGCTTTCTTT; cdr3_aa: CASRFRDRVNTEAFF
clone_size: NA; d_call: TRBD1; j_call: TRBJ1-6; cdr3_length: 13; v_call: TRBV5-1; cdr3_nt: TGCGCCAGCAGCCGGGACAGTAATTCACCCCTCCACTTT; cdr3_aa: CASSRDSNSPLHF
clone_size: NA; d_call: NA; j_call: TRBJ2-5; cdr3_length: 15; v_call: TRBV7-9; cdr3_nt: TGTGCCAGCAGCTTAATTCCCCCGGGGGAAGAGACCCAGTACTTC; cdr3_aa: CASSLIPPGEETQYF
clone_size: NA; d_call: NA; j_call: TRBJ2-1; cdr3_length: 13; v_call: TRBV27; cdr3_nt: TGTGCCAGCAGTCCGGGGACACCGAATGAGCAGTTCTTC; cdr3_aa: CASSPGTPNEQFF
clone_size: once; d_call: TRBD1; j_call: TRBJ1-1; cdr3_length: 13; v_call: TRBV28; cdr3_nt: TGTGCCAGCGCCTCCAGAGGGGGCGCTGAAGCTTTCTTT; cdr3_aa: CASASRGGAEAFF
clone_size: few; d_call: NA; j_call: TRBJ1-3; cdr3_length: 14; v_call: TRBV18; cdr3_nt: TGTGCCAGCTCGCCGGGACAAACCGGAGACACCATATATTTT; cdr3_aa: CASSPGQTGDTIYF
clone_size: few; d_call: TRBD2; j_call: TRBJ2-1; cdr3_length: 16; v_call: TRBV5-1; cdr3_nt: TGCGCCAGCAGCTTGGAGCGGGGGGGTTTCTATGATGAGCAGTTCTTC; cdr3_aa: CASSLERGGFYDEQFF
clone_size: NA; d_call: NA; j_call: TRBJ2-2; cdr3_length: 14; v_call: TRBV5-1; cdr3_nt: TGCGCCAGCAGCCCCCCTTTACTAACCGGGGAGCTGTTTTTT; cdr3_aa: CASSPPLLTGELFF
clone_size: once; d_call: NA; j_call: TRBJ2-7; cdr3_length: 13; v_call: TRBV4-3; cdr3_nt: TGCGCCAGCAGCCAAGGGAGTGAGGGCGAGCAGTACTTC; cdr3_aa: CASSQGSEGEQYF
clone_size: NA; d_call: TRBD1; j_call: TRBJ1-4; cdr3_length: 14; v_call: TRBV6-1; cdr3_nt: TGTGCCAGCAGGGGGACAGGGGCTAATGAAAAACTGTTTTTT; cdr3_aa: CASRGTGANEKLFF
clone_size: NA; d_call: NA; j_call: TRBJ2-3; cdr3_length: 17; v_call: TRBV25-1; cdr3_nt: TGTGCCAGCAGTCCTGCCCGGGGTTTAAGTTCCTCAGATACGCAGTATTTT; cdr3_aa: CASSPARGLSSSDTQYF
clone_size: NA; d_call: NA; j_call: TRBJ1-1; cdr3_length: 15; v_call: TRBV28; cdr3_nt: TGTGCCAGCAGTGGAGGGATACCGAGGGACACTGAAGCTTTCTTT; cdr3_aa: CASSGGIPRDTEAFF
clone_size: NA; d_call: NA; j_call: TRBJ1-1; cdr3_length: 14; v_call: TRBV27; cdr3_nt: TGTGCCAGCAGTTTATTTCAGGGCGACACTGAAGCTTTCTTT; cdr3_aa: CASSLFQGDTEAFF
clone_size: NA; d_call: NA; j_call: TRBJ2-1; cdr3_length: 13; v_call: TRBV29-1; cdr3_nt: TGCAGCGTCCAAGGGGGAGCCTACAATGAGCAGTTCTTC; cdr3_aa: CSVQGGAYNEQFF
clone_size: NA; d_call: NA; j_call: TRBJ2-7; cdr3_length: 14; v_call: TRBV4-3; cdr3_nt: TGCGCCAGCAGCCAAGTTGGCGGAAACTACGAGCAGTACTTC; cdr3_aa: CASSQVGGNYEQYF
clone_size: NA; d_call: TRBD1; j_call: TRBJ1-2; cdr3_length: 14; v_call: TRBV27; cdr3_nt: TGTGCCTGCCGGGGGACAGGGCTCGACTATGGCTACACCTTC; cdr3_aa: CACRGTGLDYGYTF
clone_size: NA; d_call: NA; j_call: TRBJ1-5; cdr3_length: 16; v_call: TRBV15; cdr3_nt: TGTGCCACCAGCAGGCCCGAGGGCCTTAGCAATCAGCCCCAGCATTTT; cdr3_aa: CATSRPEGLSNQPQHF
clone_size: NA; d_call: TRBD1; j_call: TRBJ2-1; cdr3_length: 12; v_call: TRBV7-9; cdr3_nt: TGTGCCAGCAGCAAAACAGGGGTTGAGCAGTTCTTC; cdr3_aa: CASSKTGVEQFF
clone_size: once; d_call: TRBD1; j_call: TRBJ1-2; cdr3_length: 15; v_call: TRBV7-9; cdr3_nt: TGTGCCAGCAGCTTAGGCGTACAGGGGGAGGCGGGCTACACCTTC; cdr3_aa: CASSLGVQGEAGYTF
clone_size: NA; d_call: TRBD1; j_call: TRBJ1-5; cdr3_length: 16; v_call: TRBV18; cdr3_nt: TGTGCCAGCTCACCGCAGGGGGCAGGCACGGTTCAGCCCCAGCATTTT; cdr3_aa: CASSPQGAGTVQPQHF
clone_size: NA; d_call: TRBD1; j_call: TRBJ2-7; cdr3_length: 13; v_call: TRBV30; cdr3_nt: TGTGCCTCCTCCTGGACAGGGGTCTACGAGCAGTACTTC; cdr3_aa: CASSWTGVYEQYF
clone_size: few; d_call: NA; j_call: TRBJ2-2; cdr3_length: 12; v_call: TRBV7-3; cdr3_nt: TGTGCCAGCAGCCCGGGGAGGGGGGAGCTGTTTTTT; cdr3_aa: CASSPGRGELFF
clone_size: NA; d_call: NA; j_call: TRBJ2-2; cdr3_length: 17; v_call: TRBV18; cdr3_nt: TGTGCCAGCTCACCATCCGCGGACTCAATTATTACCGGGGAGCTGTTTTTT; cdr3_aa: CASSPSADSIITGELFF
clone_size: NA; d_call: NA; j_call: TRBJ2-2; cdr3_length: 13; v_call: TRBV7-9; cdr3_nt: TGTGCCAGCAGGGGCAGCCACACCGGGGAGCTGTTTTTT; cdr3_aa: CASRGSHTGELFF
clone_size: NA; d_call: NA; j_call: TRBJ1-5; cdr3_length: 18; v_call: TRBV19; cdr3_nt: TGTGCCAGTAGTTTCATAGGGGGAACTTCCGCCGGCGATCAGCCCCAGCATTTT; cdr3_aa: CASSFIGGTSAGDQPQHF
clone_size: NA; d_call: TRBD1; j_call: TRBJ1-2; cdr3_length: 13; v_call: TRBV28; cdr3_nt: TGTGCCAGCAGTCGCGGGACAGCCGCCGGCTACACCTTC; cdr3_aa: CASSRGTAAGYTF
clone_size: few; d_call: TRBD1; j_call: TRBJ2-1; cdr3_length: 12; v_call: TRBV29-1; cdr3_nt: TGCAGCGGGGGACAGGGCTACAATGAGCAGTTCTTC; cdr3_aa: CSGGQGYNEQFF
clone_size: NA; d_call: TRBD1; j_call: TRBJ2-7; cdr3_length: 15; v_call: TRBV7-2; cdr3_nt: TGTGCCAGCAGCTTAGTAGGGACAGGGGGCTACGAGCAGTACTTC; cdr3_aa: CASSLVGTGGYEQYF
clone_size: once; d_call: TRBD1; j_call: TRBJ1-1; cdr3_length: 16; v_call: TRBV4-1; cdr3_nt: TGCGCCAGCAGCCAAGCCCAGGGGGCCCCGAACACTGAAGCTTTCTTT; cdr3_aa: CASSQAQGAPNTEAFF
clone_size: NA; d_call: TRBD1; j_call: TRBJ2-7; cdr3_length: 18; v_call: TRBV7-8; cdr3_nt: TGTGCCAGCAGCTTAGCCCCCCGACAGGGGGCCCGAGCCTACGAGCAGTACTTC; cdr3_aa: CASSLAPRQGARAYEQYF
clone_size: NA; d_call: TRBD2; j_call: TRBJ2-3; cdr3_length: 15; v_call: TRBV4-2; cdr3_nt: TGTGCCAGCAGCCCTGAACTAGCGGCCACAGATACGCAGTATTTT; cdr3_aa: CASSPELAATDTQYF
clone_size: NA; d_call: NA; j_call: TRBJ1-5; cdr3_length: 16; v_call: TRBV7-8; cdr3_nt: TGTGCCAGCTCTGGGGGGGCCCGCGAATCGGTTCAGCCCCAGCATTTT; cdr3_aa: CASSGGARESVQPQHF
clone_size: once; d_call: TRBD1; j_call: TRBJ2-2; cdr3_length: 15; v_call: TRBV7-8; cdr3_nt: TGTGCCAGCAGCTTAGGGACAGGCTACACCGGGGAGCTGTTTTTT; cdr3_aa: CASSLGTGYTGELFF
clone_size: NA; d_call: TRBD1; j_call: TRBJ1-3; cdr3_length: 20; v_call: TRBV9; cdr3_nt: TGTGCCAGCAGCGATAGCCGATCCGGGACAGGGGATCAGTCTGGAAACACCATATATTTT; cdr3_aa: CASSDSRSGTGDQSGNTIYF
clone_size: NA; d_call: TRBD1; j_call: TRBJ2-2; cdr3_length: 15; v_call: TRBV5-6; cdr3_nt: TGTGCCAGCAGCTCGGACAGGTCGAACACCGGGGAGCTGTTTTTT; cdr3_aa: CASSSDRSNTGELFF
clone_size: few; d_call: NA; j_call: TRBJ1-5; cdr3_length: 15; v_call: TRBV4-2; cdr3_nt: TGTGCCAGCAGCCAAGATGGGGCCTTCAATCAGCCCCAGCATTTT; cdr3_aa: CASSQDGAFNQPQHF
clone_size: once; d_call: TRBD1; j_call: TRBJ1-4; cdr3_length: 15; v_call: TRBV28; cdr3_nt: TGTGCCAGCAGTGGGCAGGGGGAAGCTAATGAAAAACTGTTTTTT; cdr3_aa: CASSGQGEANEKLFF
clone_size: NA; d_call: NA; j_call: TRBJ1-1; cdr3_length: 12; v_call: TRBV11-2; cdr3_nt: TGTGCCAGCAGCTCGGACACCTTACGAGCTTTCTTT; cdr3_aa: CASSSDTLRAFF
clone_size: NA; d_call: NA; j_call: TRBJ1-2; cdr3_length: 15; v_call: TRBV28; cdr3_nt: TGTGCCAGCAGTTTAGGGGGCGCCGGTGACTATGGCTACACCTTC; cdr3_aa: CASSLGGAGDYGYTF
clone_size: NA; d_call: NA; j_call: TRBJ1-2; cdr3_length: 13; v_call: TRBV5-1; cdr3_nt: TGCGCCAGCAGCTTGGCCCAGTCCTATGGCTACACCTTC; cdr3_aa: CASSLAQSYGYTF
clone_size: NA; d_call: TRBD1; j_call: TRBJ2-7; cdr3_length: 15; v_call: TRBV4-1; cdr3_nt: TGCGCCAGCAGCTTCCGGGACAGGGAGACCTACGAGCAGTACTTC; cdr3_aa: CASSFRDRETYEQYF
clone_size: few; d_call: TRBD2; j_call: TRBJ2-3; cdr3_length: 11; v_call: TRBV28; cdr3_nt: TGTGCCAGCCGGGAGGGGAGTACGCAGTATTTT; cdr3_aa: CASREGSTQYF
clone_size: few; d_call: TRBD2; j_call: TRBJ2-3; cdr3_length: 13; v_call: TRBV7-9; cdr3_nt: TGTGCCAGCGACCCTAGCGGCCCAAATACGCAGTATTTT; cdr3_aa: CASDPSGPNTQYF